This passage covers 21 T cell receptor beta chains from one sample sequenced in a study of T-cell memory formation after mild COVID-19. TCRdb used MiXCR to reprocess the 5' RACE reads, holding one entry per CDR3 protein. The data hold some 300,000 distinct CDR3 sequences, with approximately 20% observed a single time. Sequencing was carried out using PBMCs or a T cell subset sorted from them (not recorded which). The source is a man between 18 and 29 years old who had mild COVID-19 (a few samples of this study predate the infection). Cell type and time point are not known.

This clonotype turned up a few times. The CDR3: CASSFGDSNQPQHF. The CDR3, as DNA: TGTGCCAGCAGTTTCGGAGACAGCAATCAGCCCCAGCATTTT. The rearrangement joins TRBV12-3 or TRBV12-4 to TRBJ1-5; D call uncertain. The CDR3 is 14 residues long. The germline V and J ends were trimmed by 3 bases and 1 base, with 7 bases remaining between them.

This clonotype was picked up many times. This rearrangement joins TRBV7-2 to TRBJ2-1, with TRBD1 as a possible D gene (6 bases). Germline CDR1 and CDR2: SGHTA and FQGNSA. V was trimmed by 2 bases and J by 7 bases, leaving 6 bases between them. This CDR3 region has 12 residues. CDR3 nucleotide sequence: TGTGCCAGCAGCTTAAGGGGGAATGAGCAGTTCTTC. It translates to CASSLRGNEQFF.

In its sample, this clonotype was seen a few times. The chain has TRBV12-3 or TRBV12-4 and TRBJ2-3, with 11 bases lining up with TRBD2. After removal of 3 bases from V and 4 bases from J, the junction contained 6 bases not matched to a gene. CDR3 length equals 16 residues. This chain's CDR3 is CASSLGLAGGSDTQYF. The DNA for the CDR3 is TGTGCCAGCAGTTTGGGCCTAGCGGGGGGTTCAGATACGCAGTATTTT.

In its sample, this clonotype was seen a few times. CDR3 region: CASSLGPSGYSPLHF. CDR3 in DNA: TGTGCCAGCAGCTTAGGCCCCAGCGGCTATTCACCCCTCCACTTT. The chain links TRBV7-3 to TRBJ1-6; D is unresolved. The germline CDR1 and CDR2 sequences are SGHTA and FQGTGA. V shed 2 bases and J shed 8 bases, with 13 bases lying between them. This CDR3 contains 15 residues.

This chain joins TRBV7-8 and TRBJ2-3; perhaps TRBD1 as D (5 bases). V shed 5 bases and J shed 0 bases, with 15 bases lying between them. CDR1 and CDR2 from the germline V gene are SGHVS and FQNEAQ. CDR3 length: 16 amino acids. The CDR3 DNA reads as TGTGCCAGCAGCCTTCACAGGTTCTCTAGCACAGATACGCAGTATTTT. The encoded protein is CASSLHRFSSTDTQYF.

This rearrangement joins TRBV20-1 to TRBJ1-1, with 7 bases lining up with TRBD1. The trim removed 7 bases at V and 1 base at J, leaving 3 bases unmatched. Germline CDR1 is DFQATT and CDR2 is SNEGSKA (reference sequence). This CDR3 spans 12 amino acids. The CDR3, as DNA: TGCAGTGTTCGGACAGGGAACACTGAAGCTTTCTTT. Encoded protein: CSVRTGNTEAFF.

This clonotype has only a few counts. The J gene is TRBJ1-5, the V gene TRBV5-6; D gene ambiguous. The CDR3 extends over 15 amino acids. Trimming took off 0 bases at V and 4 bases at J, with 11 bases between the two ends. CDR1 and CDR2 from the germline V gene are SGHDT and YYEEEE. CDR3 amino acids: CASSLGAASNQPQHF. In DNA form, the CDR3 reads TGTGCCAGCAGCTTGGGGGCAGCGTCGAATCAGCCCCAGCATTTT.

The J gene is TRBJ2-1, the V gene TRBV6-5, with D possibly matching TRBD2 (5 bases). The length of the CDR3 is 14 residues. The germline V gene encodes CDR1 MNHEY and CDR2 SVGAGI. V dropped 0 bases and J dropped 8 bases, with 11 bases sitting between them. The CDR3 sequence is CASSYSSGRHEQFF. For the CDR3, the DNA is TGTGCCAGCAGTTACTCGAGCGGTAGGCATGAGCAGTTCTTC.

This chain joins TRBV5-6 and TRBJ2-1; 9 bases line up with TRBD1. After removal of 2 bases from V and 3 bases from J, the junction contained 3 bases not matched to a gene. CDR3 size: 15 residues. The germline CDR1 and CDR2 sequences are SGHDT and YYEEEE. DNA for the CDR3: TGTGCCAGCAGCTTAGGGACAGGGTTCTACAATGAGCAGTTCTTC. It translates to CASSLGTGFYNEQFF.

The chain couples TRBV20-1 to TRBJ1-2; D is undetermined. Trimming pared 5 bases from V and 4 bases from J, leaving 14 bases between. The CDR3 is 13 amino acids. Germline V gives CDR1 DFQATT, CDR2 SNEGSKA (reference sequence). The CDR3 reads CSAPDMGAYGYTF. The CDR3 coding sequence is TGCAGTGCTCCCGACATGGGTGCCTATGGCTACACCTTC.

This clonotype was seen only a few times. This chain links TRBV30 with TRBJ1-4; possibly TRBD1 for D (5 bases). V lost 2 bases, J lost 4 bases, and 8 bases lay in between. This CDR3 is 13 amino acids long. Looked up from germline, CDR1 is GTSNPN and CDR2 is SVGIG (reference sequence). This CDR3 is CAWSKQDNEKLFF. The CDR3 nucleotides read TGTGCCTGGAGTAAACAGGATAATGAAAAACTGTTTTTT. Supplemented by reference TRBV30 and TRBJ1-4, the full variable domain reads SQTIHQWPATLVQPVGSPLSLECTVEGTSNPNLYWYRQAAGRGLQLLFYSVGIGQISSEVPQNLSASRPQDRQFILSSKKLLLSDSGFYLCAWSKQDNEKLFFGSGTQLSVL.

The chain uses TRBV12-3 or TRBV12-4 and TRBJ1-1, with D hard to call. The CDR3 runs to 16 residues. V was cut by 3 bases and J by 4 bases, with 18 bases left in between. The CDR3 region has the DNA TGTGCCAGCAGTTTTAATGTGGCGGGGATTGGCACTGAAGCTTTCTTT. Translation: CASSFNVAGIGTEAFF.

V gene TRBV5-1 combines with J gene TRBJ2-5, with unresolved D. With 0 bases removed from V and 5 bases from J, the gap between germline ends came to 17 bases. Germline V gene data show CDR1 as SGHRS and CDR2 as YFSETQ. CDR3 length equals 16 residues. The CDR3 spells CASSLGAGPPRETQYF. CDR3 in DNA: TGCGCCAGCAGCTTGGGGGCAGGTCCCCCAAGGGAGACCCAGTACTTC.

The gene calls are TRBV20-1 and TRBJ1-1; no reliable D call. Germline CDR1 reads DFQATT; CDR2 reads SNEGSKA (reference sequence). V was pared by 2 bases and J by 1 base, with 11 bases between. The CDR3 is 14 amino acids. The CDR3 loop is CSARRDPANTEAFF. CDR3 in DNA: TGCAGTGCTAGAAGGGATCCAGCGAACACTGAAGCTTTCTTT.

This clonotype appeared a single time. The rearrangement links TRBV9 to TRBJ2-1; 10 bases line up with TRBD1. There are 15 residues in the CDR3. Germline V lookup: CDR1 SGDLS, CDR2 YYNGEE. J was trimmed by 10 bases and V by 4 bases; bases with no gene match: 11. The CDR3 here is CASSLAGTGVGEQFF. In DNA, the CDR3 is TGTGCCAGCAGCCTCGCCGGGACAGGGGTAGGGGAGCAGTTCTTC.

The CDR3 nucleotides read TGTGCCAGCAGCTTGGGGGACAGATTAGACTACGAGCAGTACGTC. It yields the protein CASSLGDRLDYEQYV. The rearrangement links TRBV5-4 to TRBJ2-7; 7 bases map to TRBD1. Germline V lookup: CDR1 SGHNT, CDR2 YYREEE (reference sequence). V was clipped by 0 bases and J by 3 bases; unmatched bases: 6. This CDR3 is built from 15 residues.

This clonotype was seen a few times. This chain links TRBV12-3 or TRBV12-4 with TRBJ2-3; 8 nucleotides match TRBD2. This CDR3 has 17 amino acids. V lost 3 bases, J lost 3 bases, and 11 bases stayed unmatched. CDR3 nucleotides: TGTGCCAGCAGTTTTCGAGCTAGCGGGCCTCCAACAGATACGCAGTATTTT. This codes for CASSFRASGPPTDTQYF.

V gene TRBV2 combines with J gene TRBJ2-3; 10 bases are shared with TRBD2. The V gene's germline CDR1 is SNHLY and CDR2 FYNNEI. There are 14 residues in the CDR3. V trimming: 6 bases; J trimming: 8 bases; junction bases outside the gene matches: 8. The CDR3 spells CASREGTSASTQYF. As DNA, the CDR3 is TGTGCCAGCAGGGAGGGGACTAGCGCCTCTACGCAGTATTTT.

The V and J genes are TRBV7-6 and TRBJ1-1; unclear D gene. CDR3 size: 13 residues. The germline V gene encodes CDR1 SGHVS and CDR2 FNYEAQ. Between the trimmed V and J ends, which lost 2 bases and 4 bases, there was a span of 8 bases. CDR3 coding DNA: TGTGCCAGCAGCTTACGCGAAGGCACTGAAGCTTTCTTT. Its translation is CASSLREGTEAFF.

This chain uses TRBV7-8 with TRBJ1-4; D gene ambiguous. V was shortened by 3 bases and J by 8 bases, with 13 bases between the two germline ends. Germline loops: CDR1 SGHVS, CDR2 FQNEAQ. The CDR3 is 14 residues long. As DNA, the CDR3 is TGTGCCAGCAGCTTTTCGGGGTTAGGGGAAAAACTGTTTTTT. Protein: CASSFSGLGEKLFF.

There are a few counts of this clonotype. The chain combines TRBV9 with TRBJ1-4; D unresolved. CDR3 size: 16 residues. Trimming took off 3 bases at V and 3 bases at J, with 15 bases between the two ends. Per the germline V gene, CDR1 is SGDLS and CDR2 is YYNGEE. CDR3 nucleotides: TGTGCCAGCAGCGATGGACGCCTAGTGCCTAATGAAAAACTGTTTTTT. Protein: CASSDGRLVPNEKLFF.